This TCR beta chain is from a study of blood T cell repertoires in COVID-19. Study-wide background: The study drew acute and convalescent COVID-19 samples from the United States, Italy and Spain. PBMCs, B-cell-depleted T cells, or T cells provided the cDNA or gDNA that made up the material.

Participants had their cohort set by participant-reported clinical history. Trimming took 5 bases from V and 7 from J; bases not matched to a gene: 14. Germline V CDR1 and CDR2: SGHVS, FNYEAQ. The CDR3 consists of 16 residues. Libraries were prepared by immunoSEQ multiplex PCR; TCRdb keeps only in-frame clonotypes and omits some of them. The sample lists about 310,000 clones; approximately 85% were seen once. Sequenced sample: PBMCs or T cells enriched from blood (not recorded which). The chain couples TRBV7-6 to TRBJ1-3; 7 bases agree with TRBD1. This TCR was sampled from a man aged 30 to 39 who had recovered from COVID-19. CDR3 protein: CASSQRQGVGLNTIYF. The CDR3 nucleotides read TGTGCCAGCAGCCAGAGACAGGGAGTCGGTTTGAACACCATATATTTT.